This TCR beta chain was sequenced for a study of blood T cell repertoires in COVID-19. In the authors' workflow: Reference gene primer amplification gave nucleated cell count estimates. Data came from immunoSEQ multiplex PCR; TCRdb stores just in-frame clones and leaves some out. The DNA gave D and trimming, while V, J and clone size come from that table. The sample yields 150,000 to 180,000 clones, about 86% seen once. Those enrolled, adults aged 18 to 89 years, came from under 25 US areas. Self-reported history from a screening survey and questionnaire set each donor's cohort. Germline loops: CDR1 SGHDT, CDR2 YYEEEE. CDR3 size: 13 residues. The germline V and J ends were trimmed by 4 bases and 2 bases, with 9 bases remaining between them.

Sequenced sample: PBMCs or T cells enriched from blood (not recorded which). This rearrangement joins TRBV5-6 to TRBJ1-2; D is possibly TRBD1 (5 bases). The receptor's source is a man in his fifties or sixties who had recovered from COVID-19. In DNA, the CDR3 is TGTGCCAGCAGCCCAACAGGAAACTATGGCTACACCTTC. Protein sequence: CASSPTGNYGYTF.